This is a list of T cell receptor beta chains from one sample in a study of monozygotic twins with inflammatory bowel disease. TCRdb re-called the 5' RACE reads, yielding one record per CDR3 amino acid sequence without DNA. The table lists 300,000 to 350,000 distinct CDR3 sequences. Sequenced input: blood. These receptors originate from a human donor with ulcerative colitis or Crohn's disease, or a healthy co-twin of an affected twin (not recorded which). Each CDR3 is given with its conserved first and last residue. Fields, in order: V gene, J gene, CDR3 length, CDR3 protein.

V gene: TRBV3-1; J gene: TRBJ2-2; CDR3 length: 14; CDR3 protein: CASSSRTRAGVLFF
V gene: TRBV20-1; J gene: TRBJ1-1; CDR3 length: 13; CDR3 protein: CSATQNRNTEAFF
V gene: TRBV7-8; J gene: TRBJ2-3; CDR3 length: 14; CDR3 protein: CASSLSLGTDTQYF
V gene: TRBV6-2/TRBV6-3; J gene: TRBJ2-5; CDR3 length: 14; CDR3 protein: CASSSLGGKETQYF
V gene: TRBV19; J gene: TRBJ2-1; CDR3 length: 13; CDR3 protein: CASSLTRSNEQFF
V gene: TRBV7-9; J gene: TRBJ2-2; CDR3 length: 15; CDR3 protein: CASSLGLAETGELFF
V gene: TRBV5-1; J gene: TRBJ2-7; CDR3 length: 19; CDR3 protein: CASSLTALGPTSGSYEQYF
V gene: TRBV9; J gene: TRBJ1-1; CDR3 length: 12; CDR3 protein: CASSVGGVEAFF
V gene: TRBV12-3/TRBV12-4; J gene: TRBJ1-2; CDR3 length: 14; CDR3 protein: CASSLGRGLGGYTF
V gene: TRBV5-1; J gene: TRBJ2-1; CDR3 length: 14; CDR3 protein: CASRTSGERNEQFF
V gene: TRBV5-1; J gene: TRBJ2-3; CDR3 length: 16; CDR3 protein: CASSPSSLTGADTQYF
V gene: TRBV2; J gene: TRBJ2-5; CDR3 length: 16; CDR3 protein: CASTLEEGREQETQYF
V gene: TRBV13; J gene: TRBJ2-7; CDR3 length: 15; CDR3 protein: CASSLGAGVPHEQYF
V gene: TRBV7-9; J gene: TRBJ2-7; CDR3 length: 15; CDR3 protein: CASSPPVTGNYEQYF
V gene: TRBV12-3/TRBV12-4; J gene: TRBJ1-6; CDR3 length: 18; CDR3 protein: CASSPPDIQRIRKSPLHF
V gene: TRBV29-1; J gene: TRBJ1-5; CDR3 length: 14; CDR3 protein: CSVASGGAGQPQHF
V gene: TRBV12-3/TRBV12-4; J gene: TRBJ1-1; CDR3 length: 15; CDR3 protein: CASRPGRERNTEAFF
V gene: TRBV11-2; J gene: TRBJ2-1; CDR3 length: 12; CDR3 protein: CASSLVSLEQFF
V gene: TRBV20-1; J gene: TRBJ2-3; CDR3 length: 13; CDR3 protein: CSARGWSIDTQYF
V gene: TRBV5-6; J gene: TRBJ2-5; CDR3 length: 14; CDR3 protein: CASSFGQYQETQYF
V gene: TRBV7-9; J gene: TRBJ1-2; CDR3 length: 15; CDR3 protein: CASSLALDRNYGYTF
V gene: TRBV28; J gene: TRBJ1-1; CDR3 length: 14; CDR3 protein: CATVGGTVNTEAFF
V gene: TRBV29-1; J gene: TRBJ1-1; CDR3 length: 13; CDR3 protein: CSPTQNLNTEAFF
V gene: TRBV5-4; J gene: TRBJ1-1; CDR3 length: 12; CDR3 protein: CASSVTRGEAFF
V gene: TRBV4-1; J gene: TRBJ2-1; CDR3 length: 14; CDR3 protein: CASSQDRGWNEQFF
V gene: TRBV5-1; J gene: TRBJ2-7; CDR3 length: 18; CDR3 protein: CASSLKTGGLAGGHEQYF
V gene: TRBV6-5; J gene: TRBJ2-7; CDR3 length: 14; CDR3 protein: CASSYQDRGYEQYF
V gene: TRBV19; J gene: TRBJ1-1; CDR3 length: 12; CDR3 protein: CASSIGGNEAFF
V gene: TRBV4-3; J gene: TRBJ1-1; CDR3 length: 14; CDR3 protein: CASSLLLGDTEAFF
V gene: TRBV28; J gene: TRBJ2-1; CDR3 length: 14; CDR3 protein: CASAQREITNEQFF
V gene: TRBV29-1; J gene: TRBJ2-5; CDR3 length: 14; CDR3 protein: CISNGGRAGETQYF
V gene: TRBV19; J gene: TRBJ2-1; CDR3 length: 15; CDR3 protein: CASSMFWDTYNEQFF
V gene: TRBV20-1; J gene: TRBJ1-1; CDR3 length: 12; CDR3 protein: CSIPGQGTEAFF
V gene: TRBV24-1; J gene: TRBJ2-5; CDR3 length: 14; CDR3 protein: CATSDRRYQETQYF
V gene: TRBV20-1; J gene: TRBJ1-5; CDR3 length: 13; CDR3 protein: CSASGTVNQPQHF
V gene: TRBV27; J gene: TRBJ2-7; CDR3 length: 13; CDR3 protein: CASMGADTYEQYF
V gene: TRBV20-1; J gene: TRBJ2-3; CDR3 length: 14; CDR3 protein: CSALSGGASDTQYF
V gene: TRBV10-3; J gene: TRBJ2-7; CDR3 length: 12; CDR3 protein: CATWGQDVGQYF
V gene: TRBV9; J gene: TRBJ2-1; CDR3 length: 14; CDR3 protein: CASSLAGDNNEQFF
V gene: TRBV5-1; J gene: TRBJ2-1; CDR3 length: 16; CDR3 protein: CASSKLGGSSYNEQFF
V gene: TRBV5-1; J gene: TRBJ2-2; CDR3 length: 16; CDR3 protein: CASSQEGRPNTGELFF
V gene: TRBV28; J gene: TRBJ1-2; CDR3 length: 15; CDR3 protein: CASSSLIEGGYGYTF
V gene: TRBV28; J gene: TRBJ2-7; CDR3 length: 14; CDR3 protein: CASRPTGRGYEQYF
V gene: TRBV10-3; J gene: TRBJ2-3; CDR3 length: 15; CDR3 protein: CAISESAAAGDTQYF
V gene: TRBV5-6; J gene: TRBJ1-1; CDR3 length: 17; CDR3 protein: CASSLRASGGMNTEAFF
V gene: TRBV5-1; J gene: TRBJ2-7; CDR3 length: 13; CDR3 protein: CASSFGMGNEQYF
V gene: TRBV4-3; J gene: TRBJ1-3; CDR3 length: 16; CDR3 protein: CASSQDVRTGGNTIYF
V gene: TRBV20-1; J gene: TRBJ2-1; CDR3 length: 13; CDR3 protein: CSAPVSSYNEQFF
V gene: TRBV28; J gene: TRBJ2-7; CDR3 length: 12; CDR3 protein: CASSLRQYEQYF
V gene: TRBV5-6; J gene: TRBJ2-3; CDR3 length: 14; CDR3 protein: CASSLSGAGHTQYF
V gene: TRBV5-6; J gene: TRBJ1-1; CDR3 length: 15; CDR3 protein: CASSFTGTVNTEAFF
V gene: TRBV20-1; J gene: TRBJ2-3; CDR3 length: 14; CDR3 protein: CSYAAGLSTDTQYF
V gene: TRBV11-2; J gene: TRBJ2-1; CDR3 length: 14; CDR3 protein: CASSFGGTGNEQFF
V gene: TRBV29-1; J gene: TRBJ2-6; CDR3 length: 16; CDR3 protein: CSVDIRGGSGANVLTF